The rows below give T cell receptor beta chains drawn from one sample of a study of T cell responses to AZD1222 COVID-19 vaccine. The protocol was immunoSEQ multiplex PCR, while the TCRdb copy is restricted to in-frame clones and leaves out a portion. The sample yields approximately 97,000 clones, roughly 86% seen once. This material consisted of peripheral blood, taken on day 0 of AZD1222 vaccination. The receptors were gathered from an adult in good health. The CDR3 runs from the conserved cysteine through the conserved F or W. The D gene is left open where the match is weak. Size tells how often a clone was seen (once, few, many) or the class of an expanded clone, and some rows leave it out.

d_call j_call v_call clone_size cdr3_nt cdr3_aa
- TRBJ2-2 TRBV21-1 once TGTGCCAGCAGCCCCTCGGTTTCTGGGACTAGCGGCTGTAACACCGGGGAGCTGTTTTTT CASSPSVSGTSGCNTGELFF
- TRBJ1-3 TRBV4-1 - TGCGCCAGCAGCGCGGGGGAACTGAGGCGCTCTGGAAACACCATATATTTT CASSAGELRRSGNTIYF
TRBD1 TRBJ2-7 TRBV28 - TGTGCCAGCAGTCCCTCGGGACAGGGGGCGCGCGAGCAGTACTTC CASSPSGQGAREQYF
- TRBJ2-1 TRBV7-2 - TGTGCCAGCAGCTTACCCTTAGGAGGGCTGGACAATGAGCAGTTCTTC CASSLPLGGLDNEQFF
- TRBJ2-2 TRBV7-9 - TGTGCCAGCACCCAGGAGGTCAGGGGAACCGGGGAGCTGTTTTTT CASTQEVRGTGELFF
- TRBJ2-1 TRBV5-4 - TGTGCCAGCAGCCCGCAGGAGAACCCTTACAATGAGCAGTTCTTC CASSPQENPYNEQFF
- TRBJ2-2 TRBV2 - TGTGCCAGCACCGGTGGAAAGAACACCGGGGAGCTGTTTTTT CASTGGKNTGELFF
- TRBJ1-2 TRBV5-1 - TGCGCCAGCAGCTTAACAGGTAGTAACTATGGCTACACCTTC CASSLTGSNYGYTF
- TRBJ1-3 TRBV3-1/TRBV3-2 - TGTGCCAGCAGCCAGCAGGTAGGCGCTGGAAACACCATATATTTT CASSQQVGAGNTIYF
- TRBJ1-3 TRBV29-1 once TGCAGCGTTCATGGGGACCGCGGAAACACCATATATTTT CSVHGDRGNTIYF
- TRBJ2-7 TRBV27 once TGTGCCAGCAGGTCCTTAGTATACGAGCAGTACTTC CASRSLVYEQYF
TRBD1 TRBJ1-2 TRBV28 - TGTGCCAGCAGTCTCCCGGGACAGGGAAACTATGGCTACACCTTC CASSLPGQGNYGYTF
- TRBJ1-5 TRBV9 - TGTGCCAGCAGCGTAGAGGGCGCCGGTCAGCCCCAGCATTTT CASSVEGAGQPQHF
TRBD2 TRBJ2-1 TRBV6-2/TRBV6-3 - TGTGCCAGCAGTTACCTCATTGGCGGGACTAACAATGAGCAGTTCTTC CASSYLIGGTNNEQFF
TRBD1 TRBJ2-1 TRBV6-4 - TGTGCCAGCCGAGTCGGGACAGAATACAATGAGCAGTTCTTC CASRVGTEYNEQFF
TRBD2 TRBJ2-2 TRBV28 - TGTGCCAGCAGTCAGCGGGGGGGCTACACCGGGGAGCTGTTTTTT CASSQRGGYTGELFF
- TRBJ1-4 TRBV5-1 - TGCGCCAGCAGCTTGGTGGGGAAGGGGGTTGGTGAGAAACTGTTTTTT CASSLVGKGVGEKLFF
TRBD1 TRBJ1-1 TRBV4-2 - TGTGCCAGCAGCCAAGAAAACAGGGGGGAAGCTTTCTTT CASSQENRGEAFF
- TRBJ2-7 TRBV5-1 - TGCGCCAGCAGGAGCTCCTACGAGCAGTACTTC CASRSSYEQYF
- TRBJ1-3 TRBV28 - TGTGCCAGCAGTTTGGGGGGGACTGGAAACACCATATATTTT CASSLGGTGNTIYF
- TRBJ1-1 TRBV6-5 - TGTGCCAGCAGACAGATCGGGGGGGACACTGAAGCTTTCTTT CASRQIGGDTEAFF
- TRBJ1-4 TRBV6-5 - TGTGCCAGCAACCTACGATCTGGCTATAATGAAAAACTGTTTTTT CASNLRSGYNEKLFF
- TRBJ2-2 TRBV6-5 - TGTGCCAGCAGCGGGGGACAGCACACCGGGGAGCTGTTTTTT CASSGGQHTGELFF
TRBD1 TRBJ1-4 TRBV19 - TGTGCCAGTACCTCGACAGGGGGAAATGAAAAACTGTTTTTT CASTSTGGNEKLFF
- TRBJ1-3 TRBV30 - TGCGGACGTCGAGGAAACTCTGGAAACACCATATATTTT CGRRGNSGNTIYF
- TRBJ1-6 TRBV19 - TGTGCCAGTAGTACCGGGAGCCGGGGTTCACCCCTCCACTTT CASSTGSRGSPLHF
- TRBJ1-4 TRBV2 - TGTGCCAGCAGTGGGCGACAGACAACTAATGAAAAACTGTTTTTT CASSGRQTTNEKLFF
- TRBJ2-1 TRBV7-3 - TGTGCCAGCAGCTTAGCGGGATCGGGGAATGAGCAGTTCTTC CASSLAGSGNEQFF
- TRBJ2-2 TRBV7-8 - TGTGCCAGCAGCCATTACCGGGACTCACATCACACCGGGGAGCTGTTTTTT CASSHYRDSHHTGELFF
- TRBJ1-5 TRBV27 - TGTGCCAGCAGTTTGAAACAGGGCTCCGGGCAGCCCCAGCATTTT CASSLKQGSGQPQHF
- TRBJ2-2 TRBV9 - TGTGCCAGCAGCGCCCGACTAGGAAAGAACGGGGAGCTGTTTTTT CASSARLGKNGELFF
- TRBJ1-2 TRBV30 few TGTGCCTGGAGGGCAGCAGGTGGCTACACCTTC CAWRAAGGYTF
TRBD1 TRBJ2-3 TRBV5-1 - TGCGCCAGCAGCTGGGGGGACAGGCCGACAGATACGCAGTATTTT CASSWGDRPTDTQYF
- TRBJ2-2 TRBV6-2/TRBV6-3 - TGTGCCAGCAGTTACAGGGAAACCGGCGGGGAGCTGTTTTTT CASSYRETGGELFF
TRBD1 TRBJ1-4 TRBV27 once TGTGCCAGCAGTTTGACAGGGGTGGGTGAAAAACTGTTTTTT CASSLTGVGEKLFF
TRBD1 TRBJ2-3 TRBV5-6 - TGTGCCAGCAGCTATAGGGGGCGAGGATTGGATACGCAGTATTTT CASSYRGRGLDTQYF
- TRBJ2-2 TRBV19 - TGTGCCAGTAGTACGCACACCGGGGAGCTGTTTTTT CASSTHTGELFF
- TRBJ2-5 TRBV29-1 - TGCAGCGTTGGGGGGATTCGGGCAGGGACCCAAGAGACCCAGTACTTC CSVGGIRAGTQETQYF
- TRBJ1-4 TRBV10-3 - TGTGCCAGCAGACAGGATAATGAAAAACTGTTTTTT CASRQDNEKLFF
TRBD2 TRBJ2-7 TRBV9 - TGTGCCAGCAGCGCCAGGACTAGCGGGGCTTCCGAGCAGTACTTC CASSARTSGASEQYF
- TRBJ2-7 TRBV6-6 once TGTGCCAGCAGTTACTCGAAAGGTTCGGGCTACGAGCAGTACTTC CASSYSKGSGYEQYF
- TRBJ1-4 TRBV7-6 - TGTGCCAGCAGGTCTAATGAAAAACTGTTTTTT CASRSNEKLFF
- TRBJ2-2 TRBV30 once TGTGCCTGGACAGTGAACACCGGGGAGCTGTTTTTT CAWTVNTGELFF
TRBD1 TRBJ1-5 TRBV6-5 - TGTGCCAGCAGACAGGGGTCCCCCAATCAGCCCCAGCATTTT CASRQGSPNQPQHF
- TRBJ2-7 TRBV30 once TGTGCCTGGAGACTGGCAGGGGTGTTCCACGAGCAGTACTTC CAWRLAGVFHEQYF
- TRBJ2-1 TRBV6-2/TRBV6-3 - TGTGCCAGCAGATACGGGGGCCCTTTAAACAATGAGCAGTTCTTC CASRYGGPLNNEQFF
- TRBJ2-3 TRBV7-9 - TGTGCCAGCAGCTTTTTCCAATTTAGCGTAGATACGCAGTATTTT CASSFFQFSVDTQYF
- TRBJ1-2 TRBV4-1 few TGCGCCAGCAGCCAAGTATCCGGAAACTATGGCTACACCTTC CASSQVSGNYGYTF
- TRBJ1-2 TRBV19 once TGTGCCAGTAGTAACGGACAGTCGTGGGTCTATGGCTACACCTTC CASSNGQSWVYGYTF
TRBD1 TRBJ2-3 TRBV10-3 - TGTGCCACAAAGGCCGGGACAGGGAGCACAGATACGCAGTATTTT CATKAGTGSTDTQYF
- TRBJ1-5 TRBV30 - TGTGCCTGGAGTAGGGGGAGCTTAAATCAGCCCCAGCATTTT CAWSRGSLNQPQHF